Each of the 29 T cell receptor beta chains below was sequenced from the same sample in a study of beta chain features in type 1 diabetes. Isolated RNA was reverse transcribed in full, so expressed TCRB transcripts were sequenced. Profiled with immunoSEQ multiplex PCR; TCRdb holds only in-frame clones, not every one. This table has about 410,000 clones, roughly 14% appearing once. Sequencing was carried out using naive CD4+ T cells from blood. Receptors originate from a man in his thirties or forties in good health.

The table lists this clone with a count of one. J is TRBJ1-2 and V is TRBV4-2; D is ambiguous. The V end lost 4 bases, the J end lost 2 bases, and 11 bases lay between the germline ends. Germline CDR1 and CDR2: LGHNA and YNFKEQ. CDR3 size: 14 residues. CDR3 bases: TGTGCCAGCAGCCCGGACGATGGGAACTATGGCTACACCTTC. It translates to CASSPDDGNYGYTF.

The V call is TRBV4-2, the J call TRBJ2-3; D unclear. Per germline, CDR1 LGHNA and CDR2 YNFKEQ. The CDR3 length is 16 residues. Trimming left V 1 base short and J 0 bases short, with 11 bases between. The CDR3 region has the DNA TGTGCCAGCAGCCAAGGGTCTGACGGGAGCACAGATACGCAGTATTTT. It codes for CASSQGSDGSTDTQYF.

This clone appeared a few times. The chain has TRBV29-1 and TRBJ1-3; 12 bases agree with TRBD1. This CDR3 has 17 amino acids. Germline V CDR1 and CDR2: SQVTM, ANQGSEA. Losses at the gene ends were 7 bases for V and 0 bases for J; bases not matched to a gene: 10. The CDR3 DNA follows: TGCAGCGCGCAGGGTGGGACAGGGGGCCTCTCTGGAAACACCATATATTTT. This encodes CSAQGGTGGLSGNTIYF.

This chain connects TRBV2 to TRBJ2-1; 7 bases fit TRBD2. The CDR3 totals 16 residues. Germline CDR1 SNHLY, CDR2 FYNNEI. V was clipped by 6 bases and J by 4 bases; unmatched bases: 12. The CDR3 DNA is TGTGCCAGCAGGTTTTATCTAGCGGATACATACAATGAGCAGTTCTTC. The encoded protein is CASRFYLADTYNEQFF.

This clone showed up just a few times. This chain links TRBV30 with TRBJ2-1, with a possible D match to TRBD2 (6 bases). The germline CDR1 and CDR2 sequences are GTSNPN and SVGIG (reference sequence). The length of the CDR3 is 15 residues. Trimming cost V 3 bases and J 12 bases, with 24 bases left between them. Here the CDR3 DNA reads TGTGCCTGGAGAGCCATTAGCGGCCTAGCCCTGGTGCAGTTCTTC. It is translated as CAWRAISGLALVQFF.

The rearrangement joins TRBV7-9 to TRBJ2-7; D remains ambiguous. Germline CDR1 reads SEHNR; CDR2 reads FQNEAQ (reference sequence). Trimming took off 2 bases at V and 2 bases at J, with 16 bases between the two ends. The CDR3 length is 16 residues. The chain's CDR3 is CASSLSLSGRTYEQYV. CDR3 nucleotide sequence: TGTGCCAGCAGCTTATCCCTCTCTGGCAGGACCTACGAGCAGTACGTC.

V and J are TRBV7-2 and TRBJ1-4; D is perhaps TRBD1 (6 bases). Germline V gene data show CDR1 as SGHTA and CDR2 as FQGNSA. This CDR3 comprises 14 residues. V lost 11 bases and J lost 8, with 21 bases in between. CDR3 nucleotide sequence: TGTGCCGGAGCAAAACAGGGTTCGGGGGAAAAACTGTTTTTT. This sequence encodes CAGAKQGSGEKLFF.

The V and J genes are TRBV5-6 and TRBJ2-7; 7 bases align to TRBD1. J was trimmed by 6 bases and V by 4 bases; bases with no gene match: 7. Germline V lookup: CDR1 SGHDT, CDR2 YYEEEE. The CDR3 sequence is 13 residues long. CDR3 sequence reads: CASSQITGVEQYF. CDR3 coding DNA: TGTGCCAGCAGCCAAATAACAGGGGTCGAGCAGTACTTC. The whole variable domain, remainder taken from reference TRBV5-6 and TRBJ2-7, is DAGVTQSPTHLIKTRGQQVTLRCSPKSGHDTVSWYQQALGQGPQFIFQYYEEEERQRGNFPDRFSGHQFPNYSSELNVNALLLGDSALYLCASSQITGVEQYFGPGTRLTVT.

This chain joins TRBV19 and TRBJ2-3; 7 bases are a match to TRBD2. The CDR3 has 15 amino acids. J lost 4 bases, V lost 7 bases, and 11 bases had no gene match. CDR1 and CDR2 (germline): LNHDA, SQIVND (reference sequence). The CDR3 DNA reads TGTGCCAGTACCGGCCTGCGGGAGTTGGCAGATACGCAGTATTTT. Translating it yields CASTGLRELADTQYF.

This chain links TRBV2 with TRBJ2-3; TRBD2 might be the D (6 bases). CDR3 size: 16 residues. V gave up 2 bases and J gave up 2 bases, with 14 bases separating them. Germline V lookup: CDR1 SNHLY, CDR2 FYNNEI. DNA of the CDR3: TGTGCCAGCAGTGAAAAGGAGCGGGCTTACACAGATACGCAGTATTTT. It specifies CASSEKERAYTDTQYF.

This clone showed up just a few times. CDR3 protein: CASSQSGGYTF. The CDR3 DNA reads as TGCGCCAGCAGTCAATCGGGCGGCTACACCTTC. The chain employs TRBV23-1 and TRBJ1-2; the D is unclear. TRBV23-1 is given ORF status, its function remaining uncertain. The germline V and J ends were trimmed by 0 bases and 8 bases, with 4 bases remaining between them. The CDR3 length is 11 residues.

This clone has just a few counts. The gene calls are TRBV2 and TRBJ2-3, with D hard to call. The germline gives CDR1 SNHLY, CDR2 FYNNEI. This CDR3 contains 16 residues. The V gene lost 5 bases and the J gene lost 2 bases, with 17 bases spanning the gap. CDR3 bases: TGTGCCAGCAGTCCGACTTGGCCGCGAGACACAGATACGCAGTATTTT. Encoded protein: CASSPTWPRDTDTQYF. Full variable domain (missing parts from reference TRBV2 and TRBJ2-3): EPEVTQTPSHQVTQMGQEVILRCVPISNHLYFYWYRQILGQKVEFLVSFYNNEISEKSEIFDDQFSVERPDGSNFTLKIRSTKLEDSAMYFCASSPTWPRDTDTQYFGPGTRLTVL.

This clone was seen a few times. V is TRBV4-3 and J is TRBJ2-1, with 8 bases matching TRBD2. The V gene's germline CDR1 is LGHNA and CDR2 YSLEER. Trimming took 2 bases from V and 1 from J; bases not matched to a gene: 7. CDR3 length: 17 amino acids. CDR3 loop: CASSQFLAGSSYNEQFF. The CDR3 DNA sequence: TGCGCCAGCAGCCAATTTTTAGCGGGGAGTTCCTACAATGAGCAGTTCTTC.

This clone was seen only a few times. CDR3: CASSLDSWTGGSGNTIYF. DNA of the CDR3: TGTGCCAGCAGCTTAGATTCGTGGACAGGGGGCTCTGGAAACACCATATATTTT. The V call is TRBV7-9, the J call TRBJ1-3; 10 bases map to TRBD1. Germline trimming cut 1 base from V and 0 bases from J; bases unmatched to any gene: 6. The CDR3 covers 18 residues. CDR1 is SEHNR and CDR2 is FQNEAQ in the germline V gene (reference sequence).

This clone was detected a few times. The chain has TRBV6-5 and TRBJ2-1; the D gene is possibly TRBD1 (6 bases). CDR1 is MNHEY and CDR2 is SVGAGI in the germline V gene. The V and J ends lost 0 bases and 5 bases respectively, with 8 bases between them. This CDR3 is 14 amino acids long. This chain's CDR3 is CASSYSTGHNEQFF. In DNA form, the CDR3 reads TGTGCCAGCAGTTACTCGACAGGTCACAATGAGCAGTTCTTC.

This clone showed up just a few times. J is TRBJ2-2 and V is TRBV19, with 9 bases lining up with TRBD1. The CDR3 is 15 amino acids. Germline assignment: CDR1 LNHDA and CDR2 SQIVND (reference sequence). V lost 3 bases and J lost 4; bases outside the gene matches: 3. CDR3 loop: CASSIGDRVTGELFF. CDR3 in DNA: TGTGCCAGTAGTATCGGGGACAGGGTCACCGGGGAGCTGTTTTTT.

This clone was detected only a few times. CDR3 protein: CASAPGMGGPGELFF. The CDR3 nucleotides are TGTGCCAGCGCCCCAGGGATGGGGGGCCCCGGGGAGCTGTTTTTT. The V gene is TRBV6-1, the J gene TRBJ2-2, with D tentatively TRBD1 or TRBD2 (6 bases each). V gave up 8 bases and J gave up 6 bases, with 19 bases separating them. The CDR3 is 15 residues long. Germline values: CDR1 MNHNS, CDR2 SASEGT.

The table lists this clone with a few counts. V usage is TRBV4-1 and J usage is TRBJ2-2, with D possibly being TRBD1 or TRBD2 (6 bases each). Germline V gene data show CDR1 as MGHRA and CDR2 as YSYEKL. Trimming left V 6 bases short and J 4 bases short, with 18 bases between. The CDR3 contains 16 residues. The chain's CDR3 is CASRDLGGAGTGELFF. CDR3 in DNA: TGCGCCAGCAGGGACCTAGGGGGAGCGGGCACCGGGGAGCTGTTTTTT.

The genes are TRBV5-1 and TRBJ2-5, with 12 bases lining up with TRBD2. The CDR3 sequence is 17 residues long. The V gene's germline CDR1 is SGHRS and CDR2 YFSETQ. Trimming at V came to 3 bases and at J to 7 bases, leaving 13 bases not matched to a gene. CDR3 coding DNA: TGCGCCAGCAGCTCGGGTCGACTAGCGGGAGTAGGGGGGACCCAGTACTTC. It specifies CASSSGRLAGVGGTQYF.

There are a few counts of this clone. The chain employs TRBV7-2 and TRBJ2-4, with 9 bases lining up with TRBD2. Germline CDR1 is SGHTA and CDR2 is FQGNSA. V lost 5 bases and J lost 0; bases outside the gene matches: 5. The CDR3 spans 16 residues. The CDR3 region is CASSHRLAEAKNIQYF. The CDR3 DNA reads TGTGCCAGCAGCCACCGACTAGCGGAAGCCAAAAACATTCAGTACTTC. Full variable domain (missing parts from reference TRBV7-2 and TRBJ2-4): GAGVSQSPSNKVTEKGKDVELRCDPISGHTALYWYRQSLGQGLEFLIYFQGNSAPDKSGLPSDRFSAERTGGSVSTLTIQRTQQEDSAVYLCASSHRLAEAKNIQYFGAGTRLSVL.

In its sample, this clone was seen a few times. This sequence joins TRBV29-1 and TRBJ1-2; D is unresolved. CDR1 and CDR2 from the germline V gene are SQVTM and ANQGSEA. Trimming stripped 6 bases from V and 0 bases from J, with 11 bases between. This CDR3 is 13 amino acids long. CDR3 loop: CSVSKEPNYGYTF. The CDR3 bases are TGCAGCGTCTCAAAGGAGCCTAACTATGGCTACACCTTC.

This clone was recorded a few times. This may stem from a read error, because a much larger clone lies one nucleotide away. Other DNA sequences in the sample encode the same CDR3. The chain's CDR3 is CASSSQETQYF. The CDR3 DNA follows: TGTGCCAGCAGCTCGCAAGAGACCCAGTACTTC. The chain recombines TRBV7-9 with TRBJ2-5, with unresolved D. Germline V gene sequence: CDR1 SEHNR, CDR2 FQNEAQ (reference sequence). Trimming stripped 4 bases from V and 2 bases from J, with 2 bases between. The CDR3 runs 11 residues.

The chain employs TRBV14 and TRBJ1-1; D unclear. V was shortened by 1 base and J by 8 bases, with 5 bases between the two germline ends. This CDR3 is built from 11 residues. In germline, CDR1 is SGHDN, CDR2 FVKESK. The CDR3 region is CASSQVGEAFF. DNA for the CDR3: TGTGCCAGCAGCCAAGTGGGGGAAGCTTTCTTT.

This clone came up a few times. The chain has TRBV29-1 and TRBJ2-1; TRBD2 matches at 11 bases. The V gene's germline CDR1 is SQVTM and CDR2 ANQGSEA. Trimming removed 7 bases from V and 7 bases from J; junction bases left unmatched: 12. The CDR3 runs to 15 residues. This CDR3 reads CSGVRLAGGGNEQFF. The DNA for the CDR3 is TGCAGCGGCGTAAGGCTAGCGGGAGGTGGTAATGAGCAGTTCTTC.

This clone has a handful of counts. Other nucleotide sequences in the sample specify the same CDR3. CDR3 protein: CSARLVETQYF. The CDR3 DNA reads as TGCAGTGCTAGACTAGTGGAGACCCAGTACTTC. This chain joins TRBV20-1 and TRBJ2-5, with D uncertain. CDR3 size: 11 residues. In germline, CDR1 is DFQATT, CDR2 SNEGSKA (reference sequence). The V end was cut by 2 bases, the J end by 5 bases, with 6 bases between.

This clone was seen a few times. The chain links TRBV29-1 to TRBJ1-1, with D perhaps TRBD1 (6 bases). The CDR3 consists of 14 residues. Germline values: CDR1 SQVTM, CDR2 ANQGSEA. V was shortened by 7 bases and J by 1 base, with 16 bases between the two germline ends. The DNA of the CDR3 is TGCAGCGCCGCCCGGGGGCAGGGGAACACTGAAGCTTTCTTT. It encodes CSAARGQGNTEAFF.

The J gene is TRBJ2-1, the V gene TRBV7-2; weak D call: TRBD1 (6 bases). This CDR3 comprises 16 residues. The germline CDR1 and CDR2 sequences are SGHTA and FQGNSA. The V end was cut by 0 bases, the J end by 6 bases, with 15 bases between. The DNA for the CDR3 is TGTGCCAGCAGCTTAGCAGGGGCAGGGGTCGGCAATGAGCAGTTCTTC. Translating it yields CASSLAGAGVGNEQFF.

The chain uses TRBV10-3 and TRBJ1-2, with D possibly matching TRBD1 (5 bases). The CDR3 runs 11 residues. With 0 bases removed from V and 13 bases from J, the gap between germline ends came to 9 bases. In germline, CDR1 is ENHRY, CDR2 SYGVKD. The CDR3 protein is CAISESDTPTF. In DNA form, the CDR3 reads TGTGCCATCAGTGAGTCGGACACACCCACCTTC.

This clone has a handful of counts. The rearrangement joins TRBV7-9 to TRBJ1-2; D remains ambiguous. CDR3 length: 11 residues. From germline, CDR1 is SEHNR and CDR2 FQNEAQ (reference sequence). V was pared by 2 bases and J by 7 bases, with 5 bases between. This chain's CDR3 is CASSLMGGYTF. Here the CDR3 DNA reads TGTGCCAGCAGCTTAATGGGTGGCTACACCTTC.